These 30 T cell receptor beta chains share one sample of origin, sequenced in a study of blood T cell repertoires in COVID-19. Here immunoSEQ multiplex PCR was the method, and the copy in TCRdb shows in-frame clones only, minus some. The sample shows approximately 240,000 clones, 80% to 85% of them seen only once. Sequencing input: peripheral blood. These receptors were collected from a woman aged 30 to 39 who had recovered from COVID-19.

This sequence joins TRBV12-3 or TRBV12-4 and TRBJ2-2; D unclear. V was trimmed by 6 bases and J by 4 bases, leaving 9 bases between them. The CDR3 length is 13 residues. The CDR3 sequence is CASSPDFTGELFF. CDR3 sequence (DNA): TGTGCCAGCAGCCCAGATTTCACCGGGGAGCTGTTTTTT.

V is TRBV5-6 and J is TRBJ1-2; D ambiguous. The ends were cut back, 7 bases at V and 5 bases at J, with 15 bases in the middle. The germline V gene encodes CDR1 SGHDT and CDR2 YYEEEE. This CDR3 comprises 13 residues. In DNA form, the CDR3 reads TGTGCCAGCTCGAGGTTGGAGCCATATGGCTACACCTTC. Its protein is CASSRLEPYGYTF.

V is TRBV7-6 and J is TRBJ2-1; D unclear. Germline V gives CDR1 SGHVS, CDR2 FNYEAQ. Trimming shortened V by 2 bases and J by 9 bases, and 5 bases separated the two germline ends. CDR3 length: 11 residues. Here the CDR3 DNA reads TGTGCCAGCAGCTTACGAGTTGAGCAGTTCTTC. It is translated as CASSLRVEQFF.

J is TRBJ2-1 and V is TRBV27, with 8 bases that match TRBD2. The CDR3 spans 16 residues. After removal of 8 bases from V and 1 base from J, the junction contained 10 bases not matched to a gene. The germline CDR1 and CDR2 sequences are MNHEY and SMNVEV (reference sequence). In DNA, the CDR3 is TGTGCCAGCGCCACCGAGCGGGAGATTTCCTACAATGAGCAGTTCTTC. This translates into CASATEREISYNEQFF.

The chain combines TRBV18 with TRBJ1-5; 9 nucleotides match TRBD1. This CDR3 has 17 amino acids. Germline CDR1 and CDR2: KGHSH and LQKENI. V shed 3 bases and J 6 bases; nucleotides not matched to a gene: 12. CDR3 sequence reads: CASSPSIQGQGGQPQHF. In DNA, the CDR3 is TGTGCCAGCTCACCCTCAATACAGGGACAGGGAGGTCAGCCCCAGCATTTT.

The sample holds one count of this clone. This sequence joins TRBV28 and TRBJ2-5; 9 positions match TRBD2. The CDR3 length is 13 residues. Germline lookup yields CDR1 MDHEN and CDR2 SYDVKM. Trimming cost V 5 bases and J 3 bases; bases outside gene matches: 1. The CDR3 protein is CASSRLAEETQYF. The CDR3 DNA follows: TGTGCCAGCAGTCGACTAGCGGAAGAGACCCAGTACTTC. The full variable domain, with the rest looked up from reference TRBV28 and TRBJ2-5, is DVKVTQSSRYLVKRTGEKVFLECVQDMDHENMFWYRQDPGLGLRLIYFSYDVKMKEKGDIPEGYSVSREKKERFSLILESASTNQTSMYLCASSRLAEETQYFGPGTRLLVL.

A few counts support this clone. V and J are TRBV19 and TRBJ1-1, with TRBD1 as a possible D gene (5 bases). CDR1 and CDR2 from the germline V gene are LNHDA and SQIVND (reference sequence). This CDR3 spans 14 amino acids. The V gene lost 5 bases and the J gene lost 10 bases, with 20 bases spanning the gap. CDR3 in amino acids: CASSPLTATGGAFF. The CDR3 nucleotides are TGTGCCAGTAGTCCCTTGACGGCGACGGGGGGAGCTTTCTTT.

The chain uses TRBV28 and TRBJ2-3; D is uncertain. CDR1 MDHEN and CDR2 SYDVKM come from the germline V gene. CDR3 size: 11 residues. V lost 10 bases and J 2 bases, leaving 7 bases between the germline ends. The CDR3 nucleotides are TGTGCCACTTCCTCCACAGATACGCAGTATTTT. It encodes CATSSTDTQYF. The full variable domain, rest sourced from reference TRBV28 and TRBJ2-3, is DVKVTQSSRYLVKRTGEKVFLECVQDMDHENMFWYRQDPGLGLRLIYFSYDVKMKEKGDIPEGYSVSREKKERFSLILESASTNQTSMYLCATSSTDTQYFGPGTRLTVL.

This sequence joins TRBV10-2 and TRBJ2-1; D might be TRBD2 (6 bases). This CDR3 spans 11 amino acids. Germline CDR1 is WSHSY and CDR2 is SAAADI. Trimming left V 7 bases short and J 14 bases short, with 15 bases between. CDR3 amino acids: CASNAGLVKFF. CDR3 nucleotides: TGCGCCAGCAATGCGGGGCTCGTGAAGTTCTTC.

This chain links TRBV4-1 with TRBJ2-1; D is ambiguous. Germline lookup yields CDR1 MGHRA and CDR2 YSYEKL. The CDR3 runs to 14 residues. With 0 bases removed from V and 12 bases from J, the gap between germline ends came to 15 bases. DNA of the CDR3: TGCGCCAGCAGCCAAGATACTCGAGCGTCTAGGCAGTTCTTC. This encodes CASSQDTRASRQFF.

CDR3 region: CASSPPGVSVLTF. The CDR3 coding sequence is TGTGCCAGCAGCCCGCCGGGAGTCTCAGTCCTGACTTTC. This chain uses TRBV7-9 with TRBJ2-6, with D maybe TRBD2 (6 bases). This CDR3 has 13 residues. Trimming took 5 bases from V and 13 from J, leaving 15 bases between them. Germline V gene data show CDR1 as SEHNR and CDR2 as FQNEAQ (reference sequence).

This clone occurred once. V is TRBV3-1 (or the pseudogene TRBV3-2) and J is TRBJ1-2; 9 bases map to TRBD1. Looked up from germline, CDR1 is LGHDT and CDR2 is YNNKEL (reference sequence). This CDR3 has 15 residues. V lost 2 bases and J lost 4; bases outside the gene matches: 5. In DNA form, the CDR3 reads TGTGCCAGCAGCCAAACCGGGACAGGGCTCTATGGCTACACCTTC. This translates into CASSQTGTGLYGYTF.

In this sample, this clone turned up once. The chain employs TRBV11-2 and TRBJ2-5; tentative D call: TRBD1 (6 bases). This CDR3 contains 18 residues. CDR1 is SGHAT, CDR2 FQNNGV, per germline. Trimming cost V 0 bases and J 4 bases, with 21 bases left between them. The CDR3 sequence is CASSLDLSYRVGAETQYF. In DNA form, the CDR3 reads TGTGCCAGCAGCTTAGATCTAAGTTACAGGGTAGGGGCAGAGACCCAGTACTTC.

The chain has TRBV12-5 and TRBJ2-5, with 9 bases identical to TRBD1. CDR1 LGHNT and CDR2 FRNRAP come from the germline V gene. Trimming removed 7 bases from V and 2 bases from J; junction bases left unmatched: 5. The CDR3 extends over 14 amino acids. The CDR3 nucleotides are TGTGCTAGTGCCAGGGACAGGGCTCAAGAGACCCAGTACTTC. The encoded protein is CASARDRAQETQYF.

The chain couples TRBV30 to TRBJ2-7; a weak D match, TRBD1 (5 bases). CDR3 length equals 14 residues. Trimming left V 4 bases short and J 3 bases short, with 16 bases between. Germline lookup yields CDR1 GTSNPN and CDR2 SVGIG (reference sequence). CDR3 in DNA: TGTGCCTGGATAAGGAAGGGGCTTAACTACGAGCAGTACTTC. This sequence encodes CAWIRKGLNYEQYF.

In this sample, this clone turned up a few times. This CDR3 is CASSEQQTTNSPLHF. Here the CDR3 DNA reads TGTGCCAGCAGTGAGCAACAGACGACTAATTCACCCCTCCACTTT. The chain joins TRBV2 to TRBJ1-6; D gene uncertain. Germline CDR1 and CDR2: SNHLY and FYNNEI. The V gene lost 3 bases and the J gene lost 6 bases, with 12 bases spanning the gap. The CDR3 consists of 15 residues.

The chain recombines TRBV4-1 with TRBJ2-7; TRBD1 matches 7 bases. J lost 3 bases, V lost 4 bases, and 6 bases had no gene match. Germline V gene sequence: CDR1 MGHRA, CDR2 YSYEKL. The CDR3 extends over 14 amino acids. The CDR3 loop reads CASSLGQGVYEQYF. CDR3 coding DNA: TGCGCCAGCAGCCTCGGTCAGGGGGTCTACGAGCAGTACTTC.

This clone was counted between two and nine times. The V and J genes are TRBV19 and TRBJ2-6; no reliable D call. This CDR3 is 14 amino acids long. Trimming took off 6 bases at V and 1 base at J, with 7 bases between the two ends. Germline CDR1 reads LNHDA; CDR2 reads SQIVND (reference sequence). CDR3 in DNA: TGTGCCAGTAGGGCGGAGTCTGGGGCCAACGTCCTGACTTTC. Protein product: CASRAESGANVLTF.

This rearrangement joins TRBV11-2 to TRBJ1-5; D unresolved. Germline-derived CDR1 and CDR2 are SGHAT and FQNNGV. The CDR3 length is 14 residues. V shed 1 base and J shed 7 bases, with 11 bases lying between them. The CDR3 DNA sequence: TGTGCCAGCAGCTTAGGACGACTTAACCAGCCCCAGCATTTT. The encoded protein is CASSLGRLNQPQHF.

The J gene is TRBJ2-6, the V gene TRBV29-1; D ambiguous. Germline V gene data show CDR1 as SQVTM and CDR2 as ANQGSEA. V shed 5 bases and J shed 4 bases, with 9 bases lying between them. CDR3 length: 13 residues. The CDR3 nucleotides read TGCAGCGTTAAAAGTGGCGGGGCCAACGTCCTGACTTTC. This codes for CSVKSGGANVLTF. The full variable domain, with the rest looked up from reference TRBV29-1 and TRBJ2-6, is SAVISQKPSRDICQRGTSLTIQCQVDSQVTMMFWYRQQPGQSLTLIATANQGSEATYESGFVIDKFPISRPNLTFSTLTVSNMSPEDSSIYLCSVKSGGANVLTFGAGSRLTVL.

This chain joins TRBV28 and TRBJ2-1; 12 nucleotides align to TRBD2. CDR3 length: 16 amino acids. Germline lookup yields CDR1 MDHEN and CDR2 SYDVKM. Trimming at V came to 7 bases and at J to 3 bases, leaving 7 bases not matched to a gene. The CDR3: CASKLQGLAGYNEQFF. The CDR3 nucleotides are TGTGCCAGCAAGTTACAGGGACTAGCGGGCTACAATGAGCAGTTCTTC.

The chain has TRBV6-4 and TRBJ2-3; 11 nucleotides align to TRBD2. Trimming removed 6 bases from V and 0 bases from J; junction bases left unmatched: 5. The germline gives CDR1 MRHNA, CDR2 SNTAGT. The CDR3 consists of 16 residues. This CDR3 reads CASSRTSGGSTDTQYF. The CDR3 DNA sequence: TGTGCCAGCAGCCGCACTAGCGGGGGAAGCACAGATACGCAGTATTTT.

The CDR3 reads CASSLRLGGRNTGELFF. As DNA, the CDR3 is TGTGCCAGCAGCTTGAGGTTAGGCGGGAGAAACACCGGGGAGCTGTTTTTT. The rearrangement links TRBV5-4 to TRBJ2-2, with TRBD2 matching 7 bases. The CDR3 has 17 residues. Per germline, CDR1 SGHNT and CDR2 YYREEE (reference sequence). V trimming: 1 base; J trimming: 2 bases; junction bases outside the gene matches: 8.

The chain is built from TRBV9 and TRBJ1-2; 9 nucleotides align to TRBD1. Germline trimming cut 0 bases from V and 3 bases from J; bases unmatched to any gene: 6. The CDR3 length is 16 residues. Looked up from germline, CDR1 is SGDLS and CDR2 is YYNGEE. The CDR3 here is CASSVGADRGDYGYTF. CDR3 DNA: TGTGCCAGCAGCGTAGGCGCGGACAGGGGCGACTATGGCTACACCTTC.

The rearrangement joins TRBV4-1 to TRBJ2-7; D is perhaps TRBD1 (6 bases). V was cut by 8 bases and J by 3 bases, with 14 bases left in between. CDR1 and CDR2 (germline): MGHRA, YSYEKL. This CDR3 region has 13 residues. The CDR3 bases are TGCGCCAGCTCAAGACAGGCTAACTACGAGCAGTACTTC. Amino acid sequence: CASSRQANYEQYF.

This chain uses TRBV9 with TRBJ2-7; 8 bases line up with TRBD1. Looked up from germline, CDR1 is SGDLS and CDR2 is YYNGEE. The J segment lost 5 bases and the V segment lost 4 bases, leaving 8 bases of the junction unmatched. The length of the CDR3 is 14 residues. CDR3 nucleotide sequence: TGTGCCAGCAGCCCGCAGGACAGGGTGGACGAGCAGTACTTC. Translating it yields CASSPQDRVDEQYF.

The gene calls are TRBV11-2 and TRBJ2-7, with TRBD2 matching over 11 bases. V lost 7 bases, J lost 4 bases, and 6 bases stayed unmatched. CDR1 and CDR2 from the germline V gene are SGHAT and FQNNGV. This CDR3 spans 14 amino acids. CDR3 in DNA: TGTGCCAGCACCCCGGGACTAGCGGTATACGAGCAGTACTTC. It encodes CASTPGLAVYEQYF.

This CDR3 reads CASSYRQGEQPQHF. CDR3 DNA sequence: TGCGCCAGCAGCTACCGACAGGGTGAACAGCCCCAGCATTTT. The V and J genes are TRBV5-1 and TRBJ1-5, with TRBD1 matching over 7 bases. Germline loops: CDR1 SGHRS, CDR2 YFSETQ. V was clipped by 3 bases and J by 7 bases; unmatched bases: 7. This CDR3 spans 14 amino acids.

The chain uses TRBV9 and TRBJ1-6; D gene uncertain. The V gene's germline CDR1 is SGDLS and CDR2 YYNGEE. The CDR3 covers 13 residues. V was cut by 0 bases and J by 7 bases, with 5 bases left in between. The CDR3 region is CASSVGGNSPLHF. The CDR3 DNA reads TGTGCCAGCAGCGTAGGCGGGAATTCACCCCTCCACTTT. Drawing the rest from reference TRBV9 and TRBJ1-6, the complete variable domain is DSGVTQTPKHLITATGQRVTLRCSPRSGDLSVYWYQQSLDQGLQFLIQYYNGEERAKGNILERFSAQQFPDLHSELNLSSLELGDSALYFCASSVGGNSPLHFGNGTRLTVT.

V is TRBV10-1 and J is TRBJ2-1; perhaps TRBD2 as D (7 bases). The germline V gene encodes CDR1 WNHNN and CDR2 SYGVQD (reference sequence). The CDR3 has 15 amino acids. The CDR3 loop is CAPFWGGVSNNEQFF. The CDR3 region has the DNA TGCGCACCGTTTTGGGGGGGCGTTAGTAACAATGAGCAGTTCTTC.